This TCR beta chain appears in the sequencing data of a study of blood T cell repertoires in COVID-19. Produced via immunoSEQ multiplex PCR; TCRdb's table is partial and in-frame only. This table holds under 200,000 clones, around 74% found once. This clone has more than one count but fewer than ten. Germline V CDR1 and CDR2: LGHNA, YNFKEQ. The CDR3 sequence is 16 residues long. With 4 bases clipped from V and 1 base from J, the junction kept 5 bases outside the gene matches. The sequence was obtained from a woman aged 60-75 years with COVID-19, enrolled during active disease. The chain links TRBV4-2 to TRBJ1-1; TRBD1 agrees at 11 bases. The sequenced sample consisted of peripheral blood. The CDR3 loop is CASSLRTGGPNTEAFF. CDR3 DNA sequence: TGTGCCAGCAGCCTGCGGACAGGGGGCCCGAACACTGAAGCTTTCTTT.